This T cell receptor beta chain stems from a study of shared clonotypes between healthy human individuals. Study-level findings and limits: Richness estimates generally favored naive over memory subsets.

CD4+ cells were split into CD45RA+ naive and CD45RA-negative memory subsets. CDR1 and CDR2 (germline): SEHNR, FQNEAQ (reference sequence). The CDR3 length is 13 residues. The V gene lost 7 bases and the J gene lost 1 base, with 10 bases spanning the gap. This clone was seen a few times. The antigen remains unidentified. Some clones are missing from TCRdb's copy, which holds only in-frame ones; the method was immunoSEQ multiplex PCR. The sample records about 980,000 clones, over 75% being singletons. V gene TRBV7-9 combines with J gene TRBJ1-1; perhaps TRBD1 as D (6 bases). The sequence was obtained from a man aged 18 to 29 in good health. The material sequenced was memory CD4+ T cells sorted from blood. Subset noted: CD45RA-negative fraction. The CDR3 region is CASTPDRNTEAFF. The CDR3 DNA sequence: TGTGCCAGCACCCCGGACAGGAACACTGAAGCTTTCTTT.